Below, one TCR beta chain is given with its context. This clonotype has only one observation. Its antigen target is currently unknown. The input lacks base qualities; no much larger clone sits a single base away. Libraries were prepared through 5' RACE. TCRdb records Illumina HiSeq 2500 as the sequencer. A second PCR of about 7 to 12 cycles was run with a J-beta primer mix and a sample-barcoded 5' primer. A template-switch 5' adaptor carrying 12 random nucleotides introduced a unique molecular identifier onto each TCR beta cDNA molecule. Each sample yielded at least 2.5 million CDR3-containing paired-end reads. First-strand cDNA synthesis was performed from all RNA using the Mint cDNA synthesis kit, with priming by a TRBC-specific oligonucleotide. Following uracil-DNA glycosylase treatment, all cDNA underwent a first 18-cycle PCR with the universal primers M1SS and BC2_uni_R. As for the authors' bioinformatics: Normalization of each sample was performed by random selection of 1 million high-quality reads, each carrying a distinct molecular identifier. Reads with shared molecular identifiers were discarded instead of being binned into consensus sequences. CDR3 identification, clonotype clustering and error correction used MiTCR with a Q25 quality threshold and the strictest error-elimination algorithm. A nonparametric unseen species model using Euler transformation provided a lower-bound estimate of total TCR beta diversity. TCRdb reworked the public reads: Q25 trimming with fastp, MiXCR clone assembly, productive beta chains retained. Rows are combined by CDR3 protein, so each entry shows the most common genes and DNA. For this entry, the V and J calls and clone size follow TCRdb and not the study's own pipeline. The sample contains 1.5 million to 2 million distinct CDR3 sequences, roughly 49% of them found a single time. Approximately 2.1% of the sample is in the top ten clones.

The donors were roughly 38 Caucasian individuals from Russia, aged 6 to 90 years, who were systemically healthy. Ten milliliters of peripheral blood were drawn from each donor into EDTA-treated Vacutainer tubes. Ficoll-Paque density-gradient centrifugation was used to isolate PBMCs, with at least 7 million per sample. Total RNA was extracted from PBMCs with Trizol reagent, with at least 5 micrograms obtained per sample. For every donor, flow cytometry on a PBMC aliquot measured the percentage of naive CD45RAhigh/CD27high T cells. The junction shows trimming of 7 bases on V and 6 bases on J, and the gene matches do not reach 8 bases of it. The CDR1 and CDR2 encoded by the germline V gene are SQVTM and ANQGSEA. There are 13 amino acids in the CDR3, from cysteine to phenylalanine inclusive. Kept here is only the CDR3 DNA, which spans 39 bases and is read in frame from base 1. These data come from a study of blood T cells in healthy people across ages (dated by TCRdb to between 2014 and 2016). With regard to the full study: In model experiments, roughly one uniquely barcoded TCR beta cDNA molecule per two T cells was captured by template switching. The study analyzed two additional independent replicas of 1 million unique cDNA reads from the same blood draw for two donors, one aged 18 to 30 and one aged 80 or older. Age-related changes in TCR beta repertoire diversity were measured in the study by deep sequencing normalized with unique cDNA molecular identifiers. Donors of different ages were randomly distributed across sequencing lanes to avoid experimental bias. The donors were divided into four age groups: young (average around 17 years), middle-aged (under 40), aged (roughly 66) and long-lived (more than 75).

Paper-wide results and their limitations: Total diversity estimates from one million sequenced T cells were considered lower bounds and underestimates. The percentage of naive T cells measured by flow cytometry correlated strongly with observed TCR beta diversity. Since profiling was done on bulk unsorted PBMCs, naive and antigen-experienced compartments could not be conclusively compared. Observed TCR beta diversity per million T cells fell roughly linearly with age, and a significant reduction was already apparent by age about 43. The long-lived group showed more naive CD4+ T cells, fewer expanded clones and increased TCR diversity than the aged group, suggesting age selection. Because the CMV infection status of the donors was unknown, age-related changes in expanded clonotypes may potentially have been confounded.

This receptor was identified in a woman aged 40 to 50 in good health. Recombination linked TRBV29-1 to TRBJ1-5, with TRBD1 identical over 8 junction bases. The sequencing sample was made of blood. The DNA reads TGCAGCGCCGTGACAGGGGCCGGTCAGCCCCAGCATTTT. It codes for CSAVTGAGQPQHF. With the rest looked up from the reference TRBV29-1 and TRBJ1-5 genes rather than sequenced, the full variable domain is SAVISQKPSRDICQRGTSLTIQCQVDSQVTMMFWYRQQPGQSLTLIATANQGSEATYESGFVIDKFPISRPNLTFSTLTVSNMSPEDSSIYLCSAVTGAGQPQHFGDGTRLSIL.